These T cell receptor beta chains were read from a single sample in a study of vaccination and CD4 T cells after COVID-19. These receptors lack a known antigen. TCRdb itself ran the PCR reads through MiXCR, one entry per CDR3 protein. The top ten hold around 13% of the sample, which has about 10,000 distinct CDR3 sequences, around 30% seen once. Sequencing was done on a sample of CD4+ T cells from blood, cultured in vitro. Receptors originate from a human donor in good health. CDR3s include the opening cysteine and the closing phenylalanine or tryptophan. The D gene is left open where the match is weak. Clone size appears in some rows only: once, few, many, or a class for an expanded clone.

d_call: .
v_call: TRBV28
j_call: TRBJ1-2
clone_size: few
cdr3_nt: TGTGCCAGCAGTTTCCGCAGGACCTCAAACTATGGCTACACCTTC
cdr3_aa: CASSFRRTSNYGYTF

d_call: .
v_call: TRBV20-1
j_call: TRBJ2-2
clone_size: few
cdr3_nt: TGCAGTGCTTCACCAGCGCCCACCGGGGAGCTGTTTTTT
cdr3_aa: CSASPAPTGELFF

d_call: TRBD2
v_call: TRBV6-1
j_call: TRBJ2-7
clone_size: few
cdr3_nt: TGTGCCAGCAAAGTGGGAGGGCCTCGTGGGGAGCAGTACTTC
cdr3_aa: CASKVGGPRGEQYF

d_call: .
v_call: TRBV7-2
j_call: TRBJ1-5
clone_size: medium-sized
cdr3_nt: TGTGCCAGCAGCTTTAAGGGATGGGAACAGCCCCAGCATTTT
cdr3_aa: CASSFKGWEQPQHF

d_call: .
v_call: TRBV7-9
j_call: TRBJ1-1
clone_size: few
cdr3_nt: TGTGCCAGCAGCCACGACATATCCACTGAAGCTTTCTTT
cdr3_aa: CASSHDISTEAFF

d_call: .
v_call: TRBV12-3/TRBV12-4
j_call: TRBJ2-5
clone_size: .
cdr3_nt: TGTGCCAGCAGGCTGGGGGCCCAAGAGACCCAGTACTTC
cdr3_aa: CASRLGAQETQYF

d_call: .
v_call: TRBV7-2
j_call: TRBJ2-7
clone_size: .
cdr3_nt: TGTGCCAGCAGCACCTTTGTCGGTTGGAAAAACGAGCAGTACTTC
cdr3_aa: CASSTFVGWKNEQYF

d_call: TRBD1
v_call: TRBV20-1
j_call: TRBJ1-5
clone_size: medium-sized
cdr3_nt: TGCAGTGCTAGGTTGACAGGGGGAGGCAATCAGCCCCAGCATTTT
cdr3_aa: CSARLTGGGNQPQHF

d_call: .
v_call: TRBV27
j_call: TRBJ2-1
clone_size: .
cdr3_nt: TGTGCCAGCAGTAACCCCTGGGGAATTTACAATGAGCAGTTCTTC
cdr3_aa: CASSNPWGIYNEQFF

d_call: .
v_call: TRBV7-9
j_call: TRBJ2-6
clone_size: few
cdr3_nt: TGTGCCTCTAAGGGAAACTCTGGGGCCAACGTCCTGACTTTC
cdr3_aa: CASKGNSGANVLTF

d_call: .
v_call: TRBV6-1
j_call: TRBJ2-2
clone_size: .
cdr3_nt: TGTGCCGCCGCTCTAGCTAATTACGGGGAGCTGTTTTTT
cdr3_aa: CAAALANYGELFF

d_call: .
v_call: TRBV7-9
j_call: TRBJ1-5
clone_size: .
cdr3_nt: TGTGCCAGCAGCAACACCGGGGGGAAGGATCGGAGCAATCAGCCCCAGCATTTT
cdr3_aa: CASSNTGGKDRSNQPQHF

d_call: .
v_call: TRBV7-2
j_call: TRBJ1-1
clone_size: .
cdr3_nt: TGTGCCAGCAGCTTAATCCGACAGTCCACTGAAGCTTTCTTT
cdr3_aa: CASSLIRQSTEAFF

d_call: .
v_call: TRBV2
j_call: TRBJ2-7
clone_size: once
cdr3_nt: TGTGCCAGGGGGGGGCAGGCCTCCAGCGAGCAGTACTTC
cdr3_aa: CARGGQASSEQYF

d_call: .
v_call: TRBV30
j_call: TRBJ1-2
clone_size: .
cdr3_nt: TGTGCCTGGAGTTTGATACAGGGAGGAGGTGGCTACACCTTC
cdr3_aa: CAWSLIQGGGGYTF

d_call: TRBD2
v_call: TRBV7-9
j_call: TRBJ2-1
clone_size: .
cdr3_nt: TGTGCCAGCAGCTTAGCGTCTAGCGGCCACAATGAGCAGTTCTTC
cdr3_aa: CASSLASSGHNEQFF

d_call: .
v_call: TRBV30
j_call: TRBJ1-1
clone_size: .
cdr3_nt: TGTGCCTGGAGTGTAGAGTCGAACACTGAAGCTTTCTTT
cdr3_aa: CAWSVESNTEAFF

d_call: .
v_call: TRBV20-1
j_call: TRBJ1-5
clone_size: few
cdr3_nt: TGCAGTGCCCGGACGGATAGCAATCAGCCCCAGCATTTT
cdr3_aa: CSARTDSNQPQHF

d_call: TRBD2
v_call: TRBV11-1
j_call: TRBJ2-3
clone_size: .
cdr3_nt: TGTGCCAGCAGCGATCTTGGTGGCGGGAGGGGCACAGATACGCAGTATTTT
cdr3_aa: CASSDLGGGRGTDTQYF

d_call: .
v_call: TRBV2
j_call: TRBJ1-2
clone_size: .
cdr3_nt: TGTGCCAGCAGTGTCGGGGTATACTATGGCTACACCTTC
cdr3_aa: CASSVGVYYGYTF

d_call: .
v_call: TRBV7-3
j_call: TRBJ2-1
clone_size: .
cdr3_nt: TGTGCCAGCAGTAGGGACCTCCTCGACAATGAGCAGTTCTTC
cdr3_aa: CASSRDLLDNEQFF

d_call: TRBD1
v_call: TRBV6-1
j_call: TRBJ1-2
clone_size: few
cdr3_nt: TGTGCCAGCAGAGGGACAGGGGGCGCGTGGGACTATGGCTACACCTTC
cdr3_aa: CASRGTGGAWDYGYTF

d_call: TRBD1
v_call: TRBV12-3/TRBV12-4
j_call: TRBJ1-2
clone_size: .
cdr3_nt: TGTGCCATCGGACAGGGCTATTATGGCTACACCTTC
cdr3_aa: CAIGQGYYGYTF

d_call: TRBD1
v_call: TRBV6-2/TRBV6-3
j_call: TRBJ1-5
clone_size: few
cdr3_nt: TGTGCCAGCAGTTACGGACAGGGGGCTGATCAGCCCCAGCATTTT
cdr3_aa: CASSYGQGADQPQHF

d_call: .
v_call: TRBV21-1
j_call: TRBJ1-5
clone_size: few
cdr3_nt: TGTGCCAGCACCTCCGGGCTGGACAGACGACACAGATACAATCAGCCCCAGCATTTT
cdr3_aa: CASTSGLDRRHRYNQPQHF

d_call: TRBD2
v_call: TRBV29-1
j_call: TRBJ2-7
clone_size: few
cdr3_nt: TGCAGCGCCATGACAGTAGCGGGAGGGCCCAACGAGCAGTACTTC
cdr3_aa: CSAMTVAGGPNEQYF

d_call: .
v_call: TRBV7-2
j_call: TRBJ1-5
clone_size: few
cdr3_nt: TGTGCCAGCAGCTTAGAGCCGGTTTATAGCAATCAGCCCCAGCATTTT
cdr3_aa: CASSLEPVYSNQPQHF

d_call: .
v_call: TRBV28
j_call: TRBJ1-1
clone_size: few
cdr3_nt: TGTGCCAGCAGTACGGGCTACTTGAACACTGAAGCTTTCTTT
cdr3_aa: CASSTGYLNTEAFF

d_call: .
v_call: TRBV6-2/TRBV6-3
j_call: TRBJ2-7
clone_size: .
cdr3_nt: TGTGCCAGCAGATACTCTATTGGGGGCGCCTACGAGCAGTACTTC
cdr3_aa: CASRYSIGGAYEQYF

d_call: .
v_call: TRBV28
j_call: TRBJ2-2
clone_size: few
cdr3_nt: TGTGCCAGCAGTTTATACGGGGGGAACACCGGGGAGCTGTTTTTT
cdr3_aa: CASSLYGGNTGELFF

d_call: .
v_call: TRBV19
j_call: TRBJ2-1
clone_size: .
cdr3_nt: TGTGCCAGTAGTAAGGAGAGCGCTTCCTACAATGAGCAGTTCTTC
cdr3_aa: CASSKESASYNEQFF

d_call: .
v_call: TRBV19
j_call: TRBJ2-6
clone_size: medium-sized
cdr3_nt: TGTGCCAGTAGTATGGGACAAGCCTCTGGGGCCAACGTCCTGACTTTC
cdr3_aa: CASSMGQASGANVLTF

d_call: .
v_call: TRBV19
j_call: TRBJ1-5
clone_size: .
cdr3_nt: TGTGCCAGTACCTCTCCCATGGGCAATCAGCCCCAGCATTTT
cdr3_aa: CASTSPMGNQPQHF

d_call: TRBD1
v_call: TRBV6-2/TRBV6-3
j_call: TRBJ1-2
clone_size: few
cdr3_nt: TGTGCCAGCAAGGAAGAGGGGGCGCTTGGCTACACCTTC
cdr3_aa: CASKEEGALGYTF

d_call: .
v_call: TRBV7-9
j_call: TRBJ1-3
clone_size: .
cdr3_nt: TGTGCCAGCAGCCACCCCGCCTCGGTGAACACCATATATTTT
cdr3_aa: CASSHPASVNTIYF

d_call: TRBD2
v_call: TRBV7-2
j_call: TRBJ2-7
clone_size: few
cdr3_nt: TGTGCCAGCAGCTTAGAAACTAGCGGGACCTACGAGCAGTACTTC
cdr3_aa: CASSLETSGTYEQYF

d_call: .
v_call: TRBV20-1
j_call: TRBJ1-6
clone_size: medium-sized
cdr3_nt: TGCAGTGCTAGTGTGAGGGTGGATTCACCCCTCCACTTT
cdr3_aa: CSASVRVDSPLHF

d_call: .
v_call: TRBV15
j_call: TRBJ2-2
clone_size: .
cdr3_nt: TGTGCCACCAGCGTCGACAGACTCCGAGGGACCGGGGAGCTGTTTTTT
cdr3_aa: CATSVDRLRGTGELFF

d_call: .
v_call: TRBV6-1
j_call: TRBJ1-5
clone_size: .
cdr3_nt: TGTGCCAGCCACCACGGGCAGCCCCAGCATTTT
cdr3_aa: CASHHGQPQHF

d_call: TRBD1
v_call: TRBV5-1
j_call: TRBJ1-6
clone_size: few
cdr3_nt: TGCGCCAGCAGCAGGGACAGTAATTCACCCCTCCACTTT
cdr3_aa: CASSRDSNSPLHF

d_call: TRBD1
v_call: TRBV20-1
j_call: TRBJ2-7
clone_size: .
cdr3_nt: TGCAGTGCTAACTCTTATGGACAGGGGGCACAGTACGAGCAGTACTTC
cdr3_aa: CSANSYGQGAQYEQYF

d_call: .
v_call: TRBV6-2/TRBV6-3
j_call: TRBJ2-7
clone_size: .
cdr3_nt: TGTGCCAGCAGTTACGGAACGCTCGAGCAGTACTTC
cdr3_aa: CASSYGTLEQYF

d_call: .
v_call: TRBV7-3
j_call: TRBJ2-5
clone_size: few
cdr3_nt: TGTGCCAGCAGCCCTGACCCTAGGGAGACCCAGTACTTC
cdr3_aa: CASSPDPRETQYF